What follows are 15 T cell receptor beta chains derived from one specimen sequenced in a study of blood T cell repertoires in COVID-19. TCRdb's copy holds only in-frame clones and misses some; the assay was immunoSEQ multiplex PCR. The table records 250,000 to 350,000 clones, around 90% of them present only once. Sequences were obtained from PBMCs or T cells enriched from blood (not recorded which). The receptors shown here come from a woman aged 40 to 49 who had recovered from COVID-19.

The chain has TRBV19 and TRBJ1-5; perhaps TRBD1 as D (5 bases). V lost 5 bases, J lost 6 bases, and 11 bases lay in between. CDR3 length: 13 residues. The germline gives CDR1 LNHDA, CDR2 SQIVND (reference sequence). CDR3 sequence: CASSFQGGQPQHF. CDR3 DNA sequence: TGTGCCAGTAGTTTTCAGGGAGGTCAGCCCCAGCATTTT.

The rearrangement links TRBV7-2 to TRBJ1-6; maybe TRBD1 (6 bases). CDR3 length: 15 residues. V lost 2 bases and J lost 7, with 12 bases in between. Per germline, CDR1 SGHTA and CDR2 FQGNSA. Here the CDR3 DNA reads TGTGCCAGCAGCTTAAGGCCAGGGGAGAATTCACCCCTCCACTTT. It codes for CASSLRPGENSPLHF.

The chain combines TRBV11-2 with TRBJ2-5; 10 nucleotides match TRBD2. In germline, CDR1 is SGHAT, CDR2 FQNNGV. The CDR3 spans 18 residues. J gave up 4 bases and V 1 base, and 12 bases lay outside the gene matches. The CDR3 spells CASSLVVVASGRGETQYF. In DNA, the CDR3 is TGTGCCAGCAGCTTAGTGGTTGTGGCCAGCGGGAGGGGAGAGACCCAGTACTTC.

The V call is TRBV6-2 or TRBV6-3, the J call TRBJ1-2; the D is unclear. CDR3 length: 13 residues. The V end lost 2 bases, the J end lost 4 bases, and 8 bases lay between the germline ends. Germline CDR1 is MNHEY and CDR2 is SVGEGT. The DNA for the CDR3 is TGTGCCAGCAGTTACGTCCAGGTCTATGGCTACACCTTC. It is translated as CASSYVQVYGYTF.

V gene TRBV5-1 combines with J gene TRBJ2-2; D gene uncertain. The CDR3 has 15 amino acids. The V gene's germline CDR1 is SGHRS and CDR2 YFSETQ. Trimming removed 0 bases at V and 1 base at J, with 7 bases between. CDR3 coding DNA: TGCGCCAGCAGCTTGGCACCACAGAACACCGGGGAGCTGTTTTTT. Translated: CASSLAPQNTGELFF.

V is TRBV6-2 or TRBV6-3 and J is TRBJ2-7; 14 bases are a match to TRBD2. The J segment lost 3 bases and the V segment lost 6 bases, leaving 1 base of the junction unmatched. Germline loops: CDR1 MNHEY, CDR2 SVGEGT. The CDR3 consists of 14 residues. The CDR3 reads CASSGLAGGYEQYF. The CDR3 DNA follows: TGTGCCAGCAGCGGACTAGCGGGGGGCTACGAGCAGTACTTC.

The gene calls are TRBV12-3 or TRBV12-4 and TRBJ1-1, with 8 bases that match TRBD1. The V gene end was trimmed by 4 bases and the J gene end by 7 bases; junction bases not matched to a gene: 2. There are 12 residues in the CDR3. The DNA for the CDR3 is TGTGCCAGCAGTTCAGGGGGCTTTGAAGCTTTCTTT. Encoded protein: CASSSGGFEAFF.

V usage is TRBV30 and J usage is TRBJ2-1; 8 nucleotides agree with TRBD1. This CDR3 is 15 amino acids long. The junction had 17 bases not matched to a gene; V was cut back by 8 bases and J by 8 bases. Germline V lookup: CDR1 GTSNPN, CDR2 SVGIG (reference sequence). The DNA for the CDR3 is TGTGCCGGACTACCAGGGGGCGTTTCGGTATATGAGCAGTTCTTC. Amino acids: CAGLPGGVSVYEQFF.

This chain connects TRBV28 to TRBJ1-1; 7 bases are a match to TRBD1. The CDR3 extends over 15 amino acids. V shed 4 bases and J 1 base; nucleotides not matched to a gene: 6. Germline values: CDR1 MDHEN, CDR2 SYDVKM. The CDR3 coding sequence is TGTGCCAGCAGTTACGAGGGACAGACGAACACTGAAGCTTTCTTT. It specifies CASSYEGQTNTEAFF.

V usage is TRBV4-1 and J usage is TRBJ2-7; TRBD1 is a possible D gene (6 bases). CDR1 is MGHRA and CDR2 is YSYEKL in the germline V gene. The CDR3 extends over 13 amino acids. Trimming cost V 3 bases and J 4 bases, with 10 bases left between them. CDR3 sequence: CASSQGHGYEQYF. For the CDR3, the DNA is TGCGCCAGCAGCCAGGGACATGGGTACGAGCAGTACTTC.

The gene calls are TRBV15 and TRBJ2-7, with a weak D call TRBD2 (6 bases). The CDR3 totals 15 residues. CDR1 is LNHNV, CDR2 YYDKDF, per germline (reference sequence). V was shortened by 5 bases and J by 3 bases, with 17 bases between the two germline ends. DNA for the CDR3: TGTGCCACCAGCGGGGGGACTGACCCTCTCTACGAGCAGTACTTC. This codes for CATSGGTDPLYEQYF.

The gene calls are TRBV6-2 or TRBV6-3 and TRBJ1-5; 7 nucleotides agree with TRBD1. The CDR3 has 14 amino acids. V shed 3 bases, J shed 4 bases, and the junction held 3 bases outside the gene matches. Germline V CDR1 and CDR2: MNHEY, SVGEGT. Here the CDR3 reads CASSYPGQNQPQHF. As DNA, the CDR3 is TGTGCCAGCAGTTATCCGGGACAGAATCAGCCCCAGCATTTT.

This clone was detected a few times. The chain is built from TRBV6-6 and TRBJ2-3; TRBD2 agrees at 8 bases. CDR1 and CDR2 from the germline V gene are MNHNY and SVGAGI (reference sequence). The CDR3 consists of 16 residues. V lost 4 bases to trimming and J lost 3 bases; unmatched junction nucleotides: 9. This chain's CDR3 is CASSWGGRFGTDTQYF. DNA for the CDR3: TGTGCCAGCAGTTGGGGCGGGAGGTTCGGGACAGATACGCAGTATTTT.

The chain is built from TRBV18 and TRBJ2-1; no reliable D call. The CDR3 extends over 16 amino acids. The V and J ends lost 2 bases and 8 bases respectively, with 19 bases between them. The germline gives CDR1 KGHSH, CDR2 LQKENI. DNA for the CDR3: TGTGCCAGCTCACCAGAGGTCCTCCACCTCCTCCATGAGCAGTTCTTC. Translation: CASSPEVLHLLHEQFF. The whole variable domain, filled in from reference TRBV18 and TRBJ2-1, reads NAGVMQNPRHLVRRRGQEARLRCSPMKGHSHVYWYRQLPEEGLKFMVYLQKENIIDESGMPKERFSAEFPKEGPSILRIQQVVRGDSAAYFCASSPEVLHLLHEQFFGPGTRLTVL.

This CDR3 is CASSLYRTSATNEQFF. The DNA of the CDR3 is TGTGCCAGCAGTTTATATCGGACTAGCGCAACCAATGAGCAGTTCTTC. The chain has TRBV27 and TRBJ2-1, with 9 bases fitting TRBD2. CDR1 MNHEY and CDR2 SMNVEV come from the germline V gene (reference sequence). The CDR3 is 16 amino acids. V was clipped by 1 base and J by 6 bases; unmatched bases: 7.